The 15 T cell receptor beta chains listed next were all sequenced from one sample in a study of blood T cell repertoires in COVID-19. Some clones are missing from TCRdb's copy, which holds only in-frame ones; the method was immunoSEQ multiplex PCR. This table holds 150,000 to 200,000 clones, about four fifths found once. What was sequenced was peripheral blood. Receptors originate from a man between 60 and 70 years old with acute or convalescent COVID-19.

This clone was seen more than once but under ten times. V usage is TRBV19 and J usage is TRBJ2-1; 10 bases line up with TRBD2. This CDR3 has 16 residues. J was trimmed by 1 base and V by 5 bases; bases with no gene match: 5. Germline lookup yields CDR1 LNHDA and CDR2 SQIVND (reference sequence). CDR3 protein: CASSFLSGRSYNEQFF. The DNA for the CDR3 is TGTGCCAGTAGTTTTCTTAGCGGGAGGTCCTACAATGAGCAGTTCTTC. Complete variable domain (other parts from reference TRBV19 and TRBJ2-1): DGGITQSPKYLFRKEGQNVTLSCEQNLNHDAMYWYRQDPGQGLRLIYYSQIVNDFQKGDIAEGYSVSREKKESFPLTVTSAQKNPTAFYLCASSFLSGRSYNEQFFGPGTRLTVL.

The chain employs TRBV6-1 and TRBJ2-1; D gene ambiguous. The ends were cut back, 4 bases at V and 0 bases at J, with 13 bases in the middle. In germline, CDR1 is MNHNS, CDR2 SASEGT. CDR3 length: 16 residues. DNA of the CDR3: TGTGCCAGCAGTGGGATGACGGCTAGCTCCTACAATGAGCAGTTCTTC. It translates to CASSGMTASSYNEQFF.

The rearrangement joins TRBV7-3 to TRBJ1-6; TRBD1 might be the D (5 bases). V lost 5 bases, J lost 5 bases, and 16 bases lay in between. Germline V gene lookup returns CDR1 SGHTA and CDR2 FQGTGA. This CDR3 is built from 16 residues. The CDR3 here is CASSPSSLGDNSPLHF. The CDR3 DNA follows: TGTGCCAGCAGCCCCTCATCATTAGGGGATAATTCACCCCTCCACTTT. Full variable domain (remainder filled in from reference TRBV7-3 and TRBJ1-6): GAGVSQTPSNKVTEKGKYVELRCDPISGHTALYWYRQSLGQGPEFLIYFQGTGAADDSGLPNDRFFAVRPEGSVSTLKIQRTERGDSAVYLCASSPSSLGDNSPLHFGNGTRLTVT.

The rearrangement joins TRBV29-1 to TRBJ1-1; no clear D gene. Trimming left V 0 bases short and J 5 bases short, with 7 bases between. Germline values: CDR1 SQVTM, CDR2 ANQGSEA. The CDR3 length is 12 residues. Here the CDR3 reads CSVEEQITEAFF. CDR3 bases: TGCAGCGTTGAAGAACAGATAACTGAAGCTTTCTTT.

The V gene is TRBV5-6, the J gene TRBJ1-2; 7 bases map to TRBD1. The V segment lost 4 bases and the J segment 7 bases; nucleotides outside the gene matches: 4. Germline-derived CDR1 and CDR2 are SGHDT and YYEEEE. The CDR3 totals 12 residues. CDR3 loop: CASSRQGGGYTF. The CDR3 region has the DNA TGTGCCAGCAGCCGACAGGGCGGTGGCTACACCTTC.

For this clone: Other DNA sequences within the sample encode an identical CDR3. V gene TRBV7-3 combines with J gene TRBJ2-3; 10 bases fit TRBD2. The V and J ends lost 4 bases and 6 bases, in that order; junction bases with no gene match: 4. The CDR3 covers 14 residues. The germline V gene encodes CDR1 SGHTA and CDR2 FQGTGA. The chain's CDR3 is CASSSAGGSDTQYF. In DNA, the CDR3 is TGTGCCAGCAGCTCAGCGGGAGGGAGCGATACGCAGTATTTT.

This clone was seen once. This chain connects TRBV2 to TRBJ2-3, with D perhaps TRBD1 (5 bases). The CDR3 runs to 14 residues. Trimming removed 10 bases at V and 7 bases at J, with 21 bases between. The germline V gene has CDR1 SNHLY and CDR2 FYNNEI. As DNA, the CDR3 is TGTGCCACCGCCCAAGACCAGGGTGGGAATACGCAGTATTTT. This codes for CATAQDQGGNTQYF.

CDR3 nucleotides: TGTGCCAGCAGGGGGGGACTAGCGGGACGGAATGAGCAGTTCTTC. It yields the protein CASRGGLAGRNEQFF. V usage is TRBV2 and J usage is TRBJ2-1; 13 nucleotides agree with TRBD2. CDR3 length: 15 residues. Germline trimming cut 6 bases from V and 7 bases from J; bases unmatched to any gene: 6. Looked up from germline, CDR1 is SNHLY and CDR2 is FYNNEI.

The chain couples TRBV9 to TRBJ2-2, with D perhaps TRBD1 (6 bases). Trimming took off 0 bases at V and 3 bases at J, with 12 bases between the two ends. Per germline, CDR1 SGDLS and CDR2 YYNGEE. This CDR3 has 16 residues. The CDR3 bases are TGTGCCAGCAGCGTAGATCAGGGGCCACACACCGGGGAGCTGTTTTTT. This translates into CASSVDQGPHTGELFF.

This CDR3 is CASSPSTAQPQHF. CDR3 nucleotide sequence: TGTGCCAGCAGCCCCAGTACAGCTCAGCCCCAGCATTTT. The rearrangement links TRBV6-6 to TRBJ1-5; D is unresolved. CDR1 and CDR2 (germline): MNHNY, SVGAGI (reference sequence). V lost 6 bases and J lost 6, with 12 bases in between. The CDR3 has 13 amino acids.

This clone has more than one count but fewer than ten. The chain employs TRBV6-1 and TRBJ1-6; maybe TRBD1 (5 bases). With 0 bases removed from V and 10 bases from J, the gap between germline ends came to 10 bases. The CDR3 spans 14 residues. Germline lookup yields CDR1 MNHNS and CDR2 SASEGT. Here the CDR3 reads CASSEAGGWSPLHF. CDR3 in DNA: TGTGCCAGCAGTGAAGCGGGGGGTTGGTCACCCCTCCACTTT.

The V gene is TRBV19, the J gene TRBJ2-7, with a weak D call TRBD1 (5 bases). Germline values: CDR1 LNHDA, CDR2 SQIVND (reference sequence). Deletions cut 2 bases from V and 3 bases from J, with 17 bases between. The CDR3 extends over 16 amino acids. In DNA form, the CDR3 reads TGTGCCAGTAGTATAAGTTCACTATCAGGGTACTACGAGCAGTACTTC. The encoded protein is CASSISSLSGYYEQYF.

The chain recombines TRBV6-6 with TRBJ2-5; the D gene is possibly TRBD1 (6 bases). Trimming removed 4 bases at V and 1 base at J, with 10 bases between. Germline V lookup: CDR1 MNHNY, CDR2 SVGAGI (reference sequence). The CDR3 runs to 14 residues. The CDR3 nucleotides read TGTGCCAGCAGTTCCGACAGGTTCCAAGAGACCCAGTACTTC. It is translated as CASSSDRFQETQYF.

The J gene is TRBJ2-7, the V gene TRBV7-8; D perhaps matches TRBD1 (8 bases). The length of the CDR3 is 15 residues. V lost 3 bases to trimming and J lost 2 bases, with 14 bases between them. CDR1 is SGHVS and CDR2 is FQNEAQ in the germline V gene. The DNA of the CDR3 is TGTGCCAGCAGCTTGGGGGGGACAGGCGCCTACGAGCAGTACTTC. Encoded protein: CASSLGGTGAYEQYF.

J is TRBJ2-7 and V is TRBV9; tentatively, D is TRBD1 (5 bases). The CDR3 has 15 amino acids. Trimming removed 0 bases at V and 2 bases at J, with 12 bases between. Germline CDR1 SGDLS, CDR2 YYNGEE. The CDR3 region is CASSVGGSVTYEQYF. In nucleotides, the CDR3 is TGTGCCAGCAGCGTAGGGGGCTCGGTTACCTACGAGCAGTACTTC.